This passage covers 16 T cell receptor beta chains from one sample sequenced in a study of T cell changes during pregnancy in multiple sclerosis (dated by TCRdb to between 2018 and 2021). Receptor libraries were prepared by the immunoSEQ multiplex PCR assay. Sourced from immuneACCESS, this table was stored by TCRdb with only in-frame sequences that have V and J called. A share of the clones is absent; for the studies checked, an unresolved V gene accounts for under half, and the remainder has no known explanation. Present in this sample are around 55,000 clones, 90% to 95% of which were seen just once. The ten biggest clones cover 3% to 3.5% of the sample. The sample was CD8+ T cells from peripheral blood mononuclear cells, taken in the third trimester of pregnancy. The origin of the receptors is a female donor with multiple sclerosis, enrolled in a pregnancy study.

The genes are TRBV4-1 and TRBJ2-5, with D maybe TRBD2 (5 bases). The J call is uncertain, as TRBJ2-7 better fits the DNA end. In germline, CDR1 is MGHRA, CDR2 YSYEKL. This CDR3 has 15 amino acids. The CDR3 DNA reads as TGCGCCAGCAGCCAGCAGCAGGACTCTTACTACGAGCAGTACTTC. Encoded protein: CASSQQQDSYYEQYF.

This clone was recorded once. J is TRBJ2-2 and V is TRBV28, with 8 bases aligning to TRBD2. J lost 6 bases, V lost 7 bases, and 7 bases had no gene match. The CDR3 is 14 residues long. Per the germline V gene, CDR1 is MDHEN and CDR2 is SYDVKM. CDR3 region: CASMELREAGELFF. The DNA for the CDR3 is TGTGCCAGCATGGAGTTGCGGGAGGCCGGGGAGCTGTTTTTT.

The chain employs TRBV4-1 and TRBJ1-1; 7 positions agree with TRBD1. The CDR3 spans 15 residues. The V gene's germline CDR1 is MGHRA and CDR2 YSYEKL. Trimming cost V 0 bases and J 3 bases; bases outside gene matches: 4. This CDR3 is CASSQDPGTDTEAFF. DNA of the CDR3: TGCGCCAGCAGCCAAGATCCAGGGACAGACACTGAAGCTTTCTTT.

This clone was seen only once. The chain links TRBV4-1 to TRBJ1-2, with D unresolved. This CDR3 is built from 15 residues. Germline values: CDR1 MGHRA, CDR2 YSYEKL. The V end was cut by 2 bases, the J end by 6 bases, with 16 bases between. The CDR3 here is CASSQYSGVGDGYTF. In DNA form, the CDR3 reads TGCGCCAGCAGCCAATACTCTGGGGTCGGGGATGGCTACACCTTC.

Details on this clone: Other DNA sequences within the sample encode an identical CDR3. V gene TRBV5-1 combines with J gene TRBJ2-1; 10 nucleotides match TRBD1. Trimming removed 4 bases from V and 7 bases from J; junction bases left unmatched: 2. This CDR3 comprises 13 residues. Germline CDR1 is SGHRS and CDR2 is YFSETQ. Here the CDR3 DNA reads TGCGCCAGCAGCCTGGACAGGGGGAATGAGCAGTTCTTC. Residues: CASSLDRGNEQFF.

The rearrangement links TRBV5-5 to TRBJ2-7, with D perhaps matching TRBD1 (6 bases). Looked up from germline, CDR1 is SGHKS and CDR2 is YYEKEE (reference sequence). CDR3 size: 13 residues. V lost 3 bases to trimming and J lost 2 bases, with 9 bases between them. CDR3 nucleotides: TGTGCCAGCAGCTGGACAGAACCCTACGAGCAGTACTTC. Translated, it gives CASSWTEPYEQYF. Filled out from reference TRBV5-5 and TRBJ2-7, the complete variable domain reads DAGVTQSPTHLIKTRGQQVTLRCSPISGHKSVSWYQQVLGQGPQFIFQYYEKEERGRGNFPDRFSARQFPNYSSELNVNALLLGDSALYLCASSWTEPYEQYFGPGTRLTVT.

In this sample, this clone turned up once. The V and J genes are TRBV12-5 and TRBJ2-7, with a tentative D call TRBD2 (5 bases). The V end lost 4 bases, the J end lost 7 bases, and 11 bases lay between the germline ends. The V gene's germline CDR1 is LGHNT and CDR2 FRNRAP. The CDR3 loop spans 12 amino acids. As DNA, the CDR3 is TGTGCTAGTGGTTCCATAAAGCGGGAGCAGTACTTC. It encodes CASGSIKREQYF.

V and J are TRBV27 and TRBJ1-1, with D possibly TRBD1 on 5 matching bases. CDR1 MNHEY and CDR2 SMNVEV come from the germline V gene (reference sequence). Trimming removed 8 bases from V and 10 bases from J, with 20 bases in between. The CDR3 is 13 residues long. The CDR3 sequence is CASGLGTPKGAFF. Written as DNA, the CDR3 is TGTGCCAGCGGACTAGGGACTCCGAAGGGAGCTTTCTTT.

The chain links TRBV9 to TRBJ1-1; 9 bases match TRBD1. The germline V gene encodes CDR1 SGDLS and CDR2 YYNGEE. J lost 2 bases, V lost 4 bases, and 6 bases had no gene match. The CDR3 totals 15 residues. CDR3 DNA: TGTGCCAGCAGCCCTCGGACAGGGGCTAACACTGAAGCTTTCTTT. Protein sequence: CASSPRTGANTEAFF.

The genes are TRBV30 and TRBJ1-4; D uncertain. V was cut by 5 bases and J by 14 bases, with 18 bases left in between. The CDR3 has 12 residues. The germline gives CDR1 GTSNPN, CDR2 SVGIG (reference sequence). The CDR3 DNA sequence: TGTGCCTGGTCCGAACGATCTCGAGAGCTGTTTTTT. This sequence encodes CAWSERSRELFF.

The chain carries TRBV6-5 and TRBJ1-1; 9 nucleotides agree with TRBD1. The CDR3 consists of 14 residues. The J segment lost 4 bases and the V segment lost 4 bases, leaving 4 bases of the junction unmatched. Per the germline V gene, CDR1 is MNHEY and CDR2 is SVGAGI. CDR3 bases: TGTGCCAGCAGTTTTGGGACAGGGAGCACTGAAGCTTTCTTT. It translates to CASSFGTGSTEAFF.

With respect to this clone: The junction shows a germline mismatch at one end, possibly a read error. The chain combines TRBV7-7 with TRBJ2-1; TRBD1 or TRBD2 may be the D gene (5 bases each). Per the germline V gene, CDR1 is SSHAT and CDR2 is FNYEAQ (reference sequence). This CDR3 is 15 amino acids long. The chain's CDR3 is CASSLASTDYNEQFF. CDR3 DNA: TGTGCTAGCAGCTTAGCGTCGACAGACTACAATGAGCAGTTCTTC.

The rearrangement joins TRBV13 to TRBJ2-3; 9 positions match TRBD1. From germline, CDR1 is PRHDT and CDR2 FYEKMQ (reference sequence). J gave up 6 bases and V 6 bases, and 13 bases lay outside the gene matches. The CDR3 runs 16 residues. CDR3: CASSSPGTGFPDTQYF. CDR3 sequence (DNA): TGTGCCAGCAGTTCACCCGGGACAGGGTTCCCTGATACGCAGTATTTT.

The J gene is TRBJ2-5, the V gene TRBV5-1; 8 nucleotides line up with TRBD2. The germline gives CDR1 SGHRS, CDR2 YFSETQ. Trimming cost V 0 bases and J 1 base; bases outside gene matches: 11. The CDR3 spans 18 residues. The DNA of the CDR3 is TGCGCCAGCAGCTTGGTGGCTAGCGGGTATTTGTTCCAAGAGACCCAGTACTTC. Its translation: CASSLVASGYLFQETQYF.

V and J are TRBV7-9 and TRBJ2-3; D not resolved. There are 15 residues in the CDR3. Trimming took 3 bases from V and 0 from J, leaving 10 bases between them. CDR1 SEHNR and CDR2 FQNEAQ come from the germline V gene (reference sequence). Written as DNA, the CDR3 is TGTGCCAGCAGCTTCCCCACAATGAGCACAGATACGCAGTATTTT. Protein: CASSFPTMSTDTQYF.

This clone was seen only once. The gene calls are TRBV5-6 and TRBJ2-7; a weak D match, TRBD1 (6 bases). Germline V gene data show CDR1 as SGHDT and CDR2 as YYEEEE. CDR3 size: 12 residues. Trimming took 0 bases from V and 6 from J, leaving 7 bases between them. CDR3 region: CASSLGGPEQYF. CDR3 DNA sequence: TGTGCCAGCAGCTTGGGGGGGCCCGAGCAGTACTTC.